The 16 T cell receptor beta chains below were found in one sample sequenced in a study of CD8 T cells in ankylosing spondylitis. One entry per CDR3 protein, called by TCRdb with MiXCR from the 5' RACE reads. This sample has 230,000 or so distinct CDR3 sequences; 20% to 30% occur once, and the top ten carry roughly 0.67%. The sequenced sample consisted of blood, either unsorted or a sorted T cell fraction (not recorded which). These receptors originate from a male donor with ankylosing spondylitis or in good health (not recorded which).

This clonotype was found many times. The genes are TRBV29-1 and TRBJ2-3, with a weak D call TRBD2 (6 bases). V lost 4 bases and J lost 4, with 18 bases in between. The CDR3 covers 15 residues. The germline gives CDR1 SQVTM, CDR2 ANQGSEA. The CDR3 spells CSVGPEGTRPDTQYF. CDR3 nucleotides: TGCAGCGTTGGTCCGGAGGGAACTCGTCCAGATACGCAGTATTTT.

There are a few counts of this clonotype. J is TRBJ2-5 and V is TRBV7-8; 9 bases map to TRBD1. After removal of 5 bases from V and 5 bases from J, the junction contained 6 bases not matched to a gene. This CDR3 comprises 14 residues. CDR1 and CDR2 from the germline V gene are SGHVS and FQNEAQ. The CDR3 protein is CASSKGDRAETQYF. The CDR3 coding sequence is TGTGCCAGCAGCAAGGGGGACAGGGCGGAGACCCAGTACTTC.

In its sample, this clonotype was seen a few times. The CDR3 sequence: CASSFGTSVYEQYF. In DNA form, the CDR3 reads TGTGCCAGCAGCTTCGGGACGTCGGTCTACGAGCAGTACTTC. V usage is TRBV7-6 and J usage is TRBJ2-7; D may correspond to TRBD1 or TRBD2 (5 bases each). The V and J ends lost 3 bases and 3 bases respectively, with 12 bases between them. This CDR3 has 14 residues. From germline, CDR1 is SGHVS and CDR2 FNYEAQ.

The CDR3 here is CAISESEAVETQYF. The CDR3 DNA is TGTGCCATCAGTGAGTCGGAAGCAGTGGAGACCCAGTACTTC. This rearrangement joins TRBV10-3 to TRBJ2-5; D gene unclear. With 0 bases removed from V and 5 bases from J, the gap between germline ends came to 10 bases. Per the germline V gene, CDR1 is ENHRY and CDR2 is SYGVKD. This CDR3 has 14 residues.

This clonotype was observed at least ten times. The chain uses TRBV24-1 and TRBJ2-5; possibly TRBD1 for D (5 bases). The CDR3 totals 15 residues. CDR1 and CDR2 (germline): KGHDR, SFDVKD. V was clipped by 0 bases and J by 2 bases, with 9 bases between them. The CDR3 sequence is CATSDLSDRQETQYF. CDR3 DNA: TGTGCCACCAGTGATTTGAGTGACAGACAAGAGACCCAGTACTTC.

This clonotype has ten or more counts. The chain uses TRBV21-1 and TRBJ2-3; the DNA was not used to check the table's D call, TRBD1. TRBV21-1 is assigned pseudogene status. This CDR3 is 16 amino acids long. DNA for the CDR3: TGTGCCAGCAGCACGGGGGACCCAACCCGGGCAGATACGCAGTATTTT. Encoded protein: CASSTGDPTRADTQYF.

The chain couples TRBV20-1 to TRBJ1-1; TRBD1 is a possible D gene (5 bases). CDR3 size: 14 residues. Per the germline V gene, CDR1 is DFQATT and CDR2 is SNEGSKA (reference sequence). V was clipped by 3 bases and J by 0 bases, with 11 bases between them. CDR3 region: CSAREGTVNTEAFF. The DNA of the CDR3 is TGCAGTGCTAGGGAAGGGACGGTGAACACTGAAGCTTTCTTT.

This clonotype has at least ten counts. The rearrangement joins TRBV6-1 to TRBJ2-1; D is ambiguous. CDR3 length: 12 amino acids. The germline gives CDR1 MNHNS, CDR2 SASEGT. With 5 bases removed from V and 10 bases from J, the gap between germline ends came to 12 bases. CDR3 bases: TGTGCCAGCAGTTCTATGGCCTTGGAGCAGTTCTTC. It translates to CASSSMALEQFF.

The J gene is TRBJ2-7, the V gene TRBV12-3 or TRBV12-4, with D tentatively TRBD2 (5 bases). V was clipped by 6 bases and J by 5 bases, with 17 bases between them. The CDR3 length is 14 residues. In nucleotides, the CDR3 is TGTGCCAGCAGAGACACCGGCAGAGGGAACGAGCAGTACTTC. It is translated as CASRDTGRGNEQYF.

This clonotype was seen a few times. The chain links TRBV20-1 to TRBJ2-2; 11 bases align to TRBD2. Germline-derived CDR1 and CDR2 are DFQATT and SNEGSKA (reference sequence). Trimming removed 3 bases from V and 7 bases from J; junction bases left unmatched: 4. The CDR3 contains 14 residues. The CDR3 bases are TGCAGTGCTAGTGGGCTAGCGGGGGGCGGGGAGCTGTTTTTT. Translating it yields CSASGLAGGGELFF.

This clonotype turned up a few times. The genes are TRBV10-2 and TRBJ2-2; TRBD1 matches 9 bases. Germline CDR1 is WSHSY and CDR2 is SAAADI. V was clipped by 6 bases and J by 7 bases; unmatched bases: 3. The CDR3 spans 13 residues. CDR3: CASRGQGVGELFF. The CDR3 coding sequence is TGCGCCAGCAGGGGACAGGGCGTCGGGGAGCTGTTTTTT.

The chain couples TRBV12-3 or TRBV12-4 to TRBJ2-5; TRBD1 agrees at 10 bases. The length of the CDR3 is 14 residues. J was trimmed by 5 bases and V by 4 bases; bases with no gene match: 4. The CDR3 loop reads CASSYRTGGETQYF. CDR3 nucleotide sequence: TGTGCCAGCAGTTACCGGACAGGGGGGGAGACCCAGTACTTC.

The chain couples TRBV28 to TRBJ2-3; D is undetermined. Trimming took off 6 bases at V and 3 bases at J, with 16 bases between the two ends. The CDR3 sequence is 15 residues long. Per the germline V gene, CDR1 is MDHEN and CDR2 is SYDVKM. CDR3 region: CASRSSYSGTDTQYF. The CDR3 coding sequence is TGTGCCAGCAGGTCCTCTTACTCGGGTACAGATACGCAGTATTTT.

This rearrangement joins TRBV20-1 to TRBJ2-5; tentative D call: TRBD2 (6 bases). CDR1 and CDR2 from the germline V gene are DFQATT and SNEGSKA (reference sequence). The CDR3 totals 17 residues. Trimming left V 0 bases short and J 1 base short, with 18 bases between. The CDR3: CSAREGFSGPTQETQYF. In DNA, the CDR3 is TGCAGTGCTAGAGAGGGGTTTAGCGGACCTACCCAAGAGACCCAGTACTTC.

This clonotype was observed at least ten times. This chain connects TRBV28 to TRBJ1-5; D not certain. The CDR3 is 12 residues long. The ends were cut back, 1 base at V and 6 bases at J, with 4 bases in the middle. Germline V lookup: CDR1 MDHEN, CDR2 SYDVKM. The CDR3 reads CASSLFGQPQHF. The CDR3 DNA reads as TGTGCCAGCAGTTTATTCGGTCAGCCCCAGCATTTT.

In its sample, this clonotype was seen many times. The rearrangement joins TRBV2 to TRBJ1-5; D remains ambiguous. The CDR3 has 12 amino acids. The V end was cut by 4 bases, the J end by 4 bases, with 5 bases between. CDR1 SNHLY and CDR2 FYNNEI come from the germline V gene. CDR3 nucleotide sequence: TGTGCCAGCAGTGCCGTGAATCAGCCCCAGCATTTT. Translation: CASSAVNQPQHF.